This record covers a single TCR beta chain. The record originates from a study of brain metastases from non-small cell lung cancer. The assay was immunoSEQ multiplex PCR, and TCRdb's table has in-frame clones only and misses some. The sample holds 1,500 to 2,000 clones, about 88% seen once. Deletions cut 6 bases from V and 0 bases from J, with 11 bases between. The V gene's germline CDR1 is SGHNT and CDR2 YYREEE (reference sequence). The CDR3 contains 14 residues. The rearrangement uses TRBV5-4 and TRBJ2-3; a possible D gene is TRBD1 (5 bases). Sequenced input: tumor-adjacent normal tissue. This receptor was identified in a donor at least 40 years old with non-small cell lung cancer. This CDR3 is CASKGVPSTDTQYF. The CDR3 nucleotides are TGTGCCAGCAAAGGGGTACCTAGCACAGATACGCAGTATTTT.